This T cell receptor beta chain came from a study of T cell changes during pregnancy in multiple sclerosis. CDR1 is SGHVS and CDR2 is FNYEAQ in the germline V gene. The CDR3 has 17 residues. The germline V and J ends were trimmed by 4 bases and 5 bases, with 23 bases remaining between them. The repertoire was sequenced with immunoSEQ multiplex PCR; TCRdb's copy has only in-frame clones and lacks some. The table includes some 29,000 clones, roughly nine tenths detected once. The TCR comes from a female donor with multiple sclerosis, enrolled in a pregnancy study. The chain employs TRBV7-6 and TRBJ2-5; D might be TRBD1 (6 bases). The material was CD8+ T cells from peripheral blood mononuclear cells, obtained in the third trimester of pregnancy. The CDR3 DNA is TGTGCCAGCAGCTCCCACCGGGACACCGAGAGGTGGGAGACCCAGTACTTC. It translates to CASSSHRDTERWETQYF.